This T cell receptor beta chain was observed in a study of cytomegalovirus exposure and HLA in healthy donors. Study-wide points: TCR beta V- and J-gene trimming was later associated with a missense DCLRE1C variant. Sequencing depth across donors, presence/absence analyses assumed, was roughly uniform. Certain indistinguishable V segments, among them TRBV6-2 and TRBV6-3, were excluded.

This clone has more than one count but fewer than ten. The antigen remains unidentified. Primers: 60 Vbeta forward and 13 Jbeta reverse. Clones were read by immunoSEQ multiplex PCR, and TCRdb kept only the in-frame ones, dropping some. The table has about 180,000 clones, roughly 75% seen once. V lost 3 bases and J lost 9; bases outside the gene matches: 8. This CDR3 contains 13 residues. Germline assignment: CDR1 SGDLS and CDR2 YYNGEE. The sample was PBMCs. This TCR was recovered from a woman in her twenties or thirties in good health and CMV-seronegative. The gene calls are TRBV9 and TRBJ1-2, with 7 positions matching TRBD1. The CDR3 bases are TGTGCCAGCAGCGAGGACAGGCTTAATCGCTACACCTTC. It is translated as CASSEDRLNRYTF.